A selection of T cell receptor beta chains follows, all from one sample in a study of neoadjuvant nivolumab and ipilimumab in lung cancer. The assay was immunoSEQ multiplex PCR, and TCRdb's table has in-frame clones only and misses some. The table shows some 28,000 clones, with 75% to 85% occurring only once. Sample: tumor tissue, taken after neoadjuvant nivolumab, alone or with ipilimumab, at or shortly before surgery. These receptors originate from an adult with non-small cell lung cancer. Each CDR3 is given with its conserved first and last residue. A D gene is named only where the DNA matches it firmly. Size is stated for part of the rows, as once, few or many counts, or as a class when the clone is expanded.

clone_size: NA
j_call: TRBJ1-2
d_call: NA
v_call: TRBV5-1
cdr3_aa: CASSLANREGSGYTF
cdr3_nt: TGCGCCAGCAGCTTGGCCAACAGGGAAGGAAGTGGCTACACCTTC

clone_size: NA
j_call: TRBJ1-5
d_call: TRBD1
v_call: TRBV6-5
cdr3_aa: CASSSGQGAQPQHF
cdr3_nt: TGTGCCAGCAGTTCCGGACAGGGGGCTCAGCCCCAGCATTTT

clone_size: once
j_call: TRBJ1-1
d_call: NA
v_call: TRBV2
cdr3_aa: CASSELRGDNTEAFF
cdr3_nt: TGTGCCAGCAGTGAATTAAGGGGAGATAACACTGAAGCTTTCTTT

clone_size: NA
j_call: TRBJ2-3
d_call: NA
v_call: TRBV7-2
cdr3_aa: CASQLLGRTVLSTDTQYF
cdr3_nt: TGTGCCAGCCAATTACTAGGACGGACAGTTCTTAGCACAGATACGCAGTATTTT

clone_size: few
j_call: TRBJ1-6
d_call: NA
v_call: TRBV5-6
cdr3_aa: CASSLIDSPLHF
cdr3_nt: TGTGCCAGCAGCTTGATTGATTCACCCCTCCACTTT

clone_size: NA
j_call: TRBJ2-1
d_call: NA
v_call: TRBV27
cdr3_aa: CASSPPLSGPVNEQFF
cdr3_nt: TGTGCCAGCAGTCCCCCTCTCTCGGGTCCAGTGAATGAGCAGTTCTTC

clone_size: NA
j_call: TRBJ2-1
d_call: NA
v_call: TRBV5-4
cdr3_aa: CASSLFSYNEQFF
cdr3_nt: TGTGCCAGCAGCTTGTTCTCCTACAATGAGCAGTTCTTC

clone_size: once
j_call: TRBJ1-1
d_call: NA
v_call: TRBV30
cdr3_aa: CAWSVLSEAFF
cdr3_nt: TGTGCCTGGAGTGTACTTTCTGAAGCTTTCTTT

clone_size: NA
j_call: TRBJ1-2
d_call: TRBD1
v_call: TRBV27
cdr3_aa: CASRTGGGYGYTF
cdr3_nt: TGTGCCAGTAGGACAGGGGGGGGCTATGGCTACACCTTC

clone_size: NA
j_call: TRBJ1-1
d_call: NA
v_call: TRBV2
cdr3_aa: CASRMTLNTEAFF
cdr3_nt: TGTGCCAGCAGGATGACATTGAACACTGAAGCTTTCTTT

clone_size: NA
j_call: TRBJ1-1
d_call: NA
v_call: TRBV30
cdr3_aa: CAWGQGKGKTEAFF
cdr3_nt: TGTGCCTGGGGACAAGGAAAAGGGAAGACTGAAGCTTTCTTT

clone_size: NA
j_call: TRBJ2-5
d_call: NA
v_call: TRBV7-2
cdr3_aa: CASSLSETQYF
cdr3_nt: TGTGCCAGCAGCTTATCAGAGACCCAGTACTTC